Listed below are T cell receptor beta chains from one sample, sequenced in a study of blood T cell repertoires in COVID-19. TCRdb keeps only in-frame clones here, not all; method: immunoSEQ multiplex PCR. The table includes 250,000 to 300,000 clones, less than 90% detected once. Sequenced sample: peripheral blood. The receptors shown here come from a woman in her 70s with COVID-19, enrolled during active disease. CDR3s include the opening cysteine and the closing phenylalanine or tryptophan. Each record gives: V gene, CDR3 length, J gene, CDR3 protein.

>TRBV4-1|15|TRBJ2-3
CASSQGTEHTDTQYF
>TRBV5-4|14|TRBJ2-5
CASSPRTAQETQYF
>TRBV9|15|TRBJ2-3
CASSPFLEGADTQYF
>TRBV5-1|15|TRBJ2-5
CASRERRTSQETQYF
>TRBV27|15|TRBJ1-1
CASSLFGVGDTEAFF
>TRBV3-1/TRBV3-2|16|TRBJ2-7
CASSLETGTGWYEQYF
>TRBV4-1|15|TRBJ1-1
CASSQDSGMRTEAFF
>TRBV28|16|TRBJ2-1
CASSLSAELAGAGGFF
>TRBV7-9|16|TRBJ1-1
CASSFPSGGGNTEAFF
>TRBV19|12|TRBJ1-2
CASSTSLRESTF
>TRBV30|16|TRBJ1-5
CAWSPPSVRGNQPQHF
>TRBV18|16|TRBJ2-3
CASSPMRQGSTDTQYF
>TRBV4-3|15|TRBJ2-7
CASSLYLGGYDEQYF
>TRBV13|15|TRBJ2-7
CASSPGRQGADEQYF
>TRBV19|17|TRBJ2-7
CASTGGPGQGNTYEQYF
>TRBV6-5|12|TRBJ1-1
CASSLVDVWAFF
>TRBV24-1|16|TRBJ2-2
CATSDPGIAGAGELFF
>TRBV6-6|15|TRBJ2-2
CASSYGTGRTGELFF
>TRBV28|17|TRBJ1-5
CASSASGTAPRNQPQHF
>TRBV6-1|15|TRBJ1-2
CASTRGRGSDYGYTF
>TRBV10-3|13|TRBJ1-1
CATDRGMNTEAFF
>TRBV7-2|15|TRBJ2-2
CASSSSGAWGGELFF
>TRBV20-1|11|TRBJ1-2
CSATPGNGYTF
>TRBV18|13|TRBJ1-5
CASSPGGDQPQHF
>TRBV6-5|13|TRBJ2-3
CASGMDFTDTQYF
>TRBV4-1|17|TRBJ2-1
CASSQVTSGGLYNEQFF
>TRBV7-2|14|TRBJ2-3
CASSSTGTADTQYF
>TRBV7-2|13|TRBJ2-5
CASARGTQETQYF
>TRBV9|14|TRBJ2-5
CASSVAGQQETQYF
>TRBV24-1|19|TRBJ1-6
CATSDFWVTGGFYNSPLHF
>TRBV9|15|TRBJ2-3
CASSPRTVSADTQYF
>TRBV28|13|TRBJ1-1
CASRPQGATEAFF
>TRBV30|13|TRBJ2-2
CAGQADFNGELFF
>TRBV6-1|13|TRBJ2-3
CASREGNTDTQYF
>TRBV5-6|14|TRBJ2-1
CASTWGISYNEQFF
>TRBV9|14|TRBJ2-1
CASSDLGGRDEQFF
>TRBV6-6|17|TRBJ1-5
CASSPAYRDYSNQPQHF
>TRBV4-1|15|TRBJ2-7
CASSEGLAGVYEQYF
>TRBV28|16|TRBJ1-1
CASTPLDKEGEGEAFF
>TRBV5-4|19|TRBJ2-7
CASSQAAGLAGRPPYEQYF
>TRBV6-6|14|TRBJ1-1
CASSYSSSVIVAFF
>TRBV28|14|TRBJ2-7
CASSFNGAHYEQYF
>TRBV19|16|TRBJ1-4
CASSFGLTATNEKLFF
>TRBV27|18|TRBJ2-7
CASSSRGGQGADAYEQYF
>TRBV5-5|15|TRBJ2-7
CASSAPQGASYEQYF
>TRBV7-2|15|TRBJ2-1
CASRLSGGHANEQFF
>TRBV4-2|17|TRBJ2-7
CASSQDYSGGYTYEQYF
>TRBV2|14|TRBJ1-4
CASREDGTQEKLFF
>TRBV28|14|TRBJ1-2
CASSPRQGASGYTF
>TRBV7-2|14|TRBJ1-6
CASSLTAYNSPLHF
>TRBV19|13|TRBJ2-1
CASGNAGGNEQFF
>TRBV11-1|14|TRBJ2-2
CASSLWEDTGELFF
>TRBV24-1|14|TRBJ2-5
CATSDSTGVETQYF
>TRBV11-2|18|TRBJ2-6
CASSIYRDREGGANVLTF